One sample yielded the 18 T cell receptor beta chains listed below, sequenced in a study of blood T cells in healthy people across ages. Sample-barcoded 5' priming and a J-beta primer mix drove a second PCR of about 6 to 12 cycles. One entry per CDR3 protein, called by TCRdb with MiXCR from the 5' RACE reads. The table lists 700,000 to 950,000 distinct CDR3 sequences, more than 45% of them singletons, with approximately 20% in the top ten. The sequencing input was blood. The receptors were gathered from a man between 25 and 39 years old in good health.

About this clonotype: A much larger clone lies one base from this, so it may be a read error. The genes are TRBV29-1 and TRBJ2-5; 7 nucleotides match TRBD2. Losses at the gene ends were 7 bases for V and 11 bases for J; bases not matched to a gene: 16. Per the germline V gene, CDR1 is SQVTM and CDR2 is ANQGSEA. CDR3 length: 13 residues. The CDR3 region is CSASGWGSDEQYF. In DNA, the CDR3 is TGCAGCGCTAGCGGATGGGGGTCGGATGAGCAGTACTTC.

In this sample, this clonotype turned up once. This chain connects TRBV7-2 to TRBJ2-3; 7 nucleotides match TRBD1. The J segment lost 5 bases and the V segment lost 10 bases, leaving 12 bases of the junction unmatched. Per the germline V gene, CDR1 is SGHTA and CDR2 is FQGNSA. This CDR3 comprises 14 residues. CDR3 region: CATSVGQVQDTQYF. Written as DNA, the CDR3 is TGTGCCACCTCCGTCGGACAGGTTCAAGATACGCAGTATTTT.

This chain joins TRBV28 and TRBJ1-1, with 7 bases aligning to TRBD1. Losses at the gene ends were 5 bases for V and 5 bases for J; bases not matched to a gene: 8. The germline gives CDR1 MDHEN, CDR2 SYDVKM. This CDR3 spans 14 amino acids. Here the CDR3 reads CASSLNRGWTEAFF. DNA for the CDR3: TGTGCCAGCAGTCTTAACAGGGGTTGGACTGAAGCTTTCTTT.

The chain joins TRBV5-1 to TRBJ2-1; 8 bases are a match to TRBD2. The J call may not be correct, given that the DNA end is closer to TRBJ2-7. The germline V gene has CDR1 SGHRS and CDR2 YFSETQ. The CDR3 contains 15 residues. CDR3 sequence (DNA): TGCGCCAGCAGCCCGAGCGGGGGCTCCTACAATGAGCAGTACTTC. Encoded protein: CASSPSGGSYNEQYF.

The rearrangement joins TRBV4-2 to TRBJ2-1, with TRBD2 matching 8 bases. Trimming took 2 bases from V and 10 from J; bases not matched to a gene: 16. The CDR3 has 17 residues. CDR1 LGHNA and CDR2 YNFKEQ come from the germline V gene. The CDR3 region is CASSQRSAPGLEDEQFF. The CDR3 DNA reads TGTGCCAGCAGCCAAAGATCCGCTCCGGGACTAGAGGACGAGCAGTTCTTC.

The chain's CDR3 is CASRSGTDISGANVLTF. In DNA form, the CDR3 reads TGTGCCAGCAGGTCCGGGACGGATATCTCTGGGGCCAACGTCCTGACTTTC. The chain carries TRBV7-9 and TRBJ2-6; D possibly uses TRBD1 or TRBD2 (5 bases each). This CDR3 is 17 amino acids long. CDR1 is SEHNR, CDR2 FQNEAQ, per germline (reference sequence). V lost 6 bases, J lost 0 bases, and 15 bases lay in between.

This sequence joins TRBV5-5 and TRBJ2-1; TRBD2 might be the D (5 bases). CDR1 is SGHKS, CDR2 YYEKEE, per germline (reference sequence). The CDR3 has 15 residues. Trimming cost V 7 bases and J 6 bases, with 20 bases left between them. The CDR3 protein is CASDYYSSRSNEQFF. The DNA of the CDR3 is TGTGCCAGCGACTACTATTCTAGCAGGTCCAATGAGCAGTTCTTC.

This clonotype was seen only a few times. The genes are TRBV5-1 and TRBJ2-7, with D possibly being TRBD1 (7 bases). This CDR3 spans 16 amino acids. Germline CDR1 SGHRS, CDR2 YFSETQ. V lost 1 base to trimming and J lost 0 bases, with 14 bases between them. The CDR3 DNA reads TGCGCCAGCAGCTTGAAATCAGGGGGGAGCTCCTACGAGCAGTACTTC. It specifies CASSLKSGGSSYEQYF.

The chain has TRBV5-6 and TRBJ2-1; maybe TRBD2 (5 bases). The CDR3 is 13 amino acids. The V gene's germline CDR1 is SGHDT and CDR2 YYEEEE. V was clipped by 4 bases and J by 9 bases, with 14 bases between them. The CDR3 bases are TGTGCCAGCAGCGCGATTCGGGGATCTGAGCAGTTCTTC. Its protein product is CASSAIRGSEQFF.

The sample holds a few counts of this clonotype. The J gene is TRBJ2-7, the V gene TRBV18; a weak D match, TRBD1 (6 bases). Germline lookup yields CDR1 KGHSH and CDR2 LQKENI. This CDR3 contains 15 residues. V lost 5 bases and J 0 bases, leaving 14 bases between the germline ends. CDR3 residues: CASSSRDTSSYEQYF. CDR3 nucleotide sequence: TGTGCCAGCTCAAGCCGGGACACCAGCTCCTACGAGCAGTACTTC. Full variable domain (rest looked up from reference TRBV18 and TRBJ2-7): NAGVMQNPRHLVRRRGQEARLRCSPMKGHSHVYWYRQLPEEGLKFMVYLQKENIIDESGMPKERFSAEFPKEGPSILRIQQVVRGDSAAYFCASSSRDTSSYEQYFGPGTRLTVT.

The rearrangement links TRBV2 to TRBJ2-5; TRBD2 agrees at 13 bases. The germline CDR1 and CDR2 sequences are SNHLY and FYNNEI. The junction had 13 bases not matched to a gene; V was cut back by 7 bases and J by 5 bases. CDR3 length: 17 amino acids. DNA for the CDR3: TGTGCCAGCAAGGGAAACCTGGGACTAGCGGGAAGGGAGACCCAGTACTTC. It specifies CASKGNLGLAGRETQYF.

About this clonotype: A junction boundary mismatches the germline segment, possibly from a read error. The chain employs TRBV10-3 and TRBJ2-3; TRBD1 matches 7 bases. The CDR3 extends over 13 amino acids. Germline V gives CDR1 ENHRY, CDR2 SYGVKD. The CDR3 sequence: CALRGSSTDTQYF. The CDR3 nucleotides read TGTGCCCTCAGGGGGTCGAGCACAGATACGCAGTATTTT.

This clonotype has just a few counts. V gene TRBV6-5 combines with J gene TRBJ1-5, with 9 bases fitting TRBD1. Germline loops: CDR1 MNHEY, CDR2 SVGAGI. The V segment lost 5 bases and the J segment 8 bases; nucleotides outside the gene matches: 10. The CDR3 consists of 15 residues. CDR3 nucleotide sequence: TGTGCCAGCAGTACAACAGGGGGCAAAGGAAAGCCCCAGCATTTT. Its translation: CASSTTGGKGKPQHF.

This clonotype turned up a few times. The CDR3 loop reads CASSLAGRERAQYF. DNA of the CDR3: TGTGCCAGCAGCTTAGCCGGACGAGAGCGGGCGCAGTATTTT. V gene TRBV7-2 combines with J gene TRBJ2-3; weak D call: TRBD2 (6 bases). V was clipped by 0 bases and J by 10 bases, with 14 bases between them. CDR3 length: 14 amino acids. The germline V gene has CDR1 SGHTA and CDR2 FQGNSA.

Here the CDR3 DNA reads TGTGCCAGCAGCTTAGGGGAGTACTTC. Amino acid sequence: CASSLGEYF. The V and J genes are TRBV7-9 and TRBJ2-5; no clear D. The CDR3 is 9 residues long. Deletions cut 1 base from V and 12 bases from J, with 3 bases between. Germline values: CDR1 SEHNR, CDR2 FQNEAQ (reference sequence).

The rearrangement uses TRBV12-3 or TRBV12-4 and TRBJ2-7, with TRBD1 as a possible D gene (5 bases). The V gene lost 6 bases and the J gene lost 0 bases, with 15 bases spanning the gap. This CDR3 is 15 amino acids long. The CDR3 region has the DNA TGTGCCAGCAGCACACAAGGGGCCAACTCCTACGAGCAGTACTTC. It translates to CASSTQGANSYEQYF.

The V and J genes are TRBV5-8 and TRBJ1-2; the D gene is possibly TRBD1 (6 bases). Deletions cut 4 bases from V and 1 base from J, with 17 bases between. Germline lookup yields CDR1 SGHTS and CDR2 YDEGEE. The CDR3 runs 16 residues. CDR3 bases: TGTGCCAGCAGCCCACAATGGGGGGCCGGTAACTATGGCTACACCTTC. Protein product: CASSPQWGAGNYGYTF.

The rearrangement links TRBV5-1 to TRBJ2-1; tentatively, D is TRBD2 (5 bases). There are 12 residues in the CDR3. Trimming removed 7 bases at V and 8 bases at J, with 13 bases between. CDR1 is SGHRS and CDR2 is YFSETQ in the germline V gene. CDR3 in DNA: TGCGCCAGCGCCATCGAGGGTGATGAGCAGTTCTTC. This sequence encodes CASAIEGDEQFF.